The clone carrying this T cell receptor beta chain appeared a few times. Its antigen is undetermined. The source of the sample is a study of cytomegalovirus exposure and HLA in healthy donors. Study-level findings and limits: Using a false discovery rate of 0.05, a later analysis showed that 16,951 TCR beta sequences were associated with HLA alleles.

60 Vbeta and 13 Jbeta primers were used in PCR. Sequencing used immunoSEQ multiplex PCR; TCRdb keeps in-frame clones, though not all of them. The profile shows about 160,000 clones, 75% to 90% of them singletons. Germline CDR1 and CDR2: SGHRS and YFSETQ. The ends were cut back, 6 bases at V and 5 bases at J, with 14 bases in the middle. The CDR3 runs to 13 residues. Sequencing was done on a sample of PBMCs. The sequence was collected from a man aged 30 to 39 in good health and CMV-seronegative. This sequence joins TRBV5-1 and TRBJ1-1, with D maybe TRBD1 (6 bases). CDR3 bases: TGCGCCAGCAACGGGGACATCGGTACTGAAGCTTTCTTT. Translating gives CASNGDIGTEAFF.